The 12 T cell receptor beta chains listed next were all sequenced from one sample in a study of T-cell memory formation after mild COVID-19. TCRdb processed the 5' RACE reads anew with MiXCR; each CDR3 protein has one entry. The profile shows about half a million distinct CDR3 sequences, roughly 20% of them singletons. The sequenced sample consisted of PBMCs or a T cell subset sorted from them (not recorded which). Receptors originate from an adult woman who had mild COVID-19 (a few samples of this study predate the infection). Cell type and time point are not known.

This clonotype was counted at least ten times. This CDR3 reads CASCTSGRLYNEQFF. CDR3 bases: TGTGCCAGCTGTACTAGCGGGAGACTATACAATGAGCAGTTCTTC. V is TRBV11-3 and J is TRBJ2-1; TRBD2 matches at 11 bases. CDR3 size: 15 residues. Trimming cost V 8 bases and J 4 bases; bases outside gene matches: 7. Per germline, CDR1 SGHNT and CDR2 YENEEA.

The chain joins TRBV7-2 to TRBJ2-7, with D uncertain. The CDR3 covers 14 residues. Trimming removed 5 bases from V and 2 bases from J, with 13 bases in between. In germline, CDR1 is SGHTA, CDR2 FQGNSA. CDR3 sequence: CASSPHLTAYEQYF. The CDR3 DNA is TGTGCCAGCAGCCCTCACTTAACCGCCTACGAGCAGTACTTC.

This sequence joins TRBV5-1 and TRBJ2-7, with a possible D match to TRBD1 (5 bases). The CDR3 has 13 amino acids. The germline gives CDR1 SGHRS, CDR2 YFSETQ. Trimming cost V 1 base and J 3 bases, with 8 bases left between them. The CDR3 loop is CASSLTQDYEQYF. The CDR3 nucleotides read TGCGCCAGCAGCTTGACACAGGACTACGAGCAGTACTTC. Using reference TRBV5-1 and TRBJ2-7 for the parts outside the CDR3, the full variable domain is KAGVTQTPRYLIKTRGQQVTLSCSPISGHRSVSWYQQTPGQGLQFLFEYFSETQRNKGNFPGRFSGRQFSNSRSEMNVSTLELGDSALYLCASSLTQDYEQYFGPGTRLTVT.

This clonotype was observed a handful of times. V usage is TRBV12-3 or TRBV12-4 and J usage is TRBJ1-2; D uncertain. CDR3 length: 15 residues. Trimming left V 4 bases short and J 8 bases short, with 20 bases between. CDR3 sequence (DNA): TGTGCCAGCAGTTCTTTTGGGCGCGGAAGGTTGGGCTACACCTTC. It codes for CASSSFGRGRLGYTF.

CDR3 in amino acids: CASSIPGTGVYGYTF. The CDR3 nucleotides are TGTGCCAGTAGTATCCCCGGGACAGGAGTCTATGGCTACACCTTC. The V and J genes are TRBV19 and TRBJ1-2, with 8 nucleotides matching TRBD1. Trimming at V came to 3 bases and at J to 4 bases, leaving 7 bases not matched to a gene. Germline V gene sequence: CDR1 LNHDA, CDR2 SQIVND (reference sequence). CDR3 size: 15 residues.

This clonotype came up many times. The chain carries TRBV19 and TRBJ2-1; D remains unclear. Germline V gene lookup returns CDR1 LNHDA and CDR2 SQIVND (reference sequence). The V and J ends lost 3 bases and 1 base respectively, with 16 bases between them. The CDR3 has 17 residues. The CDR3 nucleotides read TGTGCCAGTAGTATTTATGCCGGGCTAGGATCCTACAATGAGCAGTTCTTC. Protein product: CASSIYAGLGSYNEQFF.

This clonotype appeared many times. The rearrangement uses TRBV7-3 and TRBJ2-3; no firm D call. Trimming took 3 bases from V and 2 from J, leaving 6 bases between them. The CDR3 totals 13 residues. The germline gives CDR1 SGHTA, CDR2 FQGTGA. The CDR3 spells CASSFAVTDTQYF. The CDR3 nucleotides read TGTGCCAGCAGCTTCGCAGTCACAGATACGCAGTATTTT.

The chain recombines TRBV6-2 or TRBV6-3 with TRBJ2-7, with D perhaps matching TRBD1 or TRBD2 (5 bases each). Trimming took off 6 bases at V and 0 bases at J, with 12 bases between the two ends. The CDR3 extends over 14 amino acids. The germline V gene has CDR1 MNHEY and CDR2 SVGEGT. CDR3 region: CASSQGRSSYEQYF. Written as DNA, the CDR3 is TGTGCCAGCAGCCAGGGACGGAGCTCCTACGAGCAGTACTTC.

This clonotype has more than one count but fewer than ten. The junction does not match germline at one end; this may be a read error. This chain uses TRBV6-5 with TRBJ1-6, with 8 bases matching TRBD1. CDR3 length equals 15 residues. Germline CDR1 and CDR2: MNHEY and SVGAGI. The chain's CDR3 is CASSHSTGVDSPLHF. The CDR3 DNA reads as TGTGCCAGCAGTCACTCGACAGGGGTCGACTCACCCCTCCACTTT.

In DNA, the CDR3 is TGCAGTGCTAGGGAGGCATATAGCAATCAGCCCCAGCATTTT. This encodes CSAREAYSNQPQHF. The J gene is TRBJ1-5, the V gene TRBV20-1; D gene ambiguous. The CDR3 spans 14 residues. CDR1 DFQATT and CDR2 SNEGSKA come from the germline V gene (reference sequence). The V and J ends lost 3 bases and 0 bases respectively, with 9 bases between them.

This clonotype appeared a single time. The chain employs TRBV5-4 and TRBJ2-7; 9 positions agree with TRBD1. The ends lost 7 bases at V and 5 bases at J; junction bases unmatched: 7. The CDR3 totals 13 residues. From germline, CDR1 is SGHNT and CDR2 YYREEE (reference sequence). The CDR3: CASRDRADHEQYF. The CDR3 DNA sequence: TGTGCCAGCCGGGACAGGGCCGACCACGAGCAGTACTTC.

The V and J genes are TRBV29-1 and TRBJ2-1; D might be TRBD1 or TRBD2, each matching 5 bases. In germline, CDR1 is SQVTM, CDR2 ANQGSEA. The CDR3 length is 13 residues. Trimming pared 4 bases from V and 7 bases from J, leaving 14 bases between. CDR3 residues: CSVVLGEPNEQFF. The CDR3 region has the DNA TGCAGCGTTGTTTTGGGGGAACCGAATGAGCAGTTCTTC.